The 4 T cell receptor beta chains listed next were all sequenced from one sample in a study of human T cells and chemical hapten exposure. As for time point: patch test 1, 2 weeks after DPC sensitization. The treatment: therapeutic diphenylcyclopropenone sensitization with weekly scalp DPC. Using its own MiXCR run on the RACE reads, TCRdb lists one record per CDR3 protein. The sample records about 100,000 distinct CDR3 sequences, 9.5% to 11% being singletons. The input for sequencing was whole blood, taken in connection with sensitization to the hapten diphenylcyclopropenone (DPC). The receptors here all came from a woman aged 35 to 49 with alopecia areata. Some clones in this sample may be carry-over from other donors' samples.

This clonotype appeared a few times. The chain combines TRBV12-3 or TRBV12-4 with TRBJ2-4; D ambiguous. CDR3 length equals 15 residues. Trimming left V 4 bases short and J 0 bases short, with 10 bases between. This CDR3 reads CASSSYSLAKNIQYF. CDR3 coding DNA: TGTGCCAGCAGTTCTTACAGCCTAGCCAAAAACATTCAGTACTTC.

Many counts were recorded for this clonotype. The chain carries TRBV30 and TRBJ1-5, with TRBD1 matching 7 bases. The CDR3 runs 15 residues. Germline V lookup: CDR1 GTSNPN, CDR2 SVGIG (reference sequence). V lost 0 bases and J lost 4; bases outside the gene matches: 6. The CDR3 reads CAWSVRTGINQPQHF. The DNA of the CDR3 is TGTGCCTGGAGTGTTCGGACAGGAATAAATCAGCCCCAGCATTTT.

This clonotype was detected ten times or more. This chain joins TRBV6-5 and TRBJ1-5, with 7 bases lining up with TRBD1. This CDR3 comprises 15 residues. The V and J ends lost 4 bases and 2 bases, in that order; junction bases with no gene match: 5. Looked up from germline, CDR1 is MNHEY and CDR2 is SVGAGI. The CDR3 here is CASSFRGDGNQPQHF. Written as DNA, the CDR3 is TGTGCCAGCAGTTTCAGGGGGGACGGCAATCAGCCCCAGCATTTT.

This clonotype was seen at least ten times. CDR3 in amino acids: CSAGRGGGTDTQYF. The DNA of the CDR3 is TGCAGTGCTGGACGCGGGGGCGGCACAGATACGCAGTATTTT. The rearrangement links TRBV20-1 to TRBJ2-3, with a possible D match to TRBD2 (7 bases). CDR1 is DFQATT, CDR2 SNEGSKA, per germline (reference sequence). V lost 5 bases and J 1 base, leaving 13 bases between the germline ends. The CDR3 consists of 14 residues.